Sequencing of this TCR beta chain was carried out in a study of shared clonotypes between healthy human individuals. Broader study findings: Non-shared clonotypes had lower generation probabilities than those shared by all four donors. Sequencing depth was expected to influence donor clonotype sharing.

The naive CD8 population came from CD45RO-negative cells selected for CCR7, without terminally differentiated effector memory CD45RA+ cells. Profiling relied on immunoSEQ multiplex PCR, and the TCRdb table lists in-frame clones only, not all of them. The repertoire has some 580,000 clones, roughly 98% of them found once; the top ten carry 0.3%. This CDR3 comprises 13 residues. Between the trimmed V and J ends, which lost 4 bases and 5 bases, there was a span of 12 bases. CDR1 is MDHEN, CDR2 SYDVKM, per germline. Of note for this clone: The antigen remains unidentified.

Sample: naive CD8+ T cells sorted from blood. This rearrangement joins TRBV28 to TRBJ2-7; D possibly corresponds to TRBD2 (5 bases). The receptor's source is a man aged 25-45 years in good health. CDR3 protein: CASSSGMYNEQYF. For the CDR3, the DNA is TGTGCCAGCAGTTCGGGGATGTATAACGAGCAGTACTTC.